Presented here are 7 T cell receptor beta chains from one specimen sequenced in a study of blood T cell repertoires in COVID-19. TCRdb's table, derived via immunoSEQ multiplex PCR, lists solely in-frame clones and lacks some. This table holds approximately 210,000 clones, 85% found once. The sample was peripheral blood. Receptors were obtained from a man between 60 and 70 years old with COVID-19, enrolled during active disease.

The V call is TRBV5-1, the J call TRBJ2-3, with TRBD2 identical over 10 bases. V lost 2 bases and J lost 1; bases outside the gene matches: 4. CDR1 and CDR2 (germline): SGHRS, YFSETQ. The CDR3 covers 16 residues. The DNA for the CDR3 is TGCGCCAGCAGCTTAGGACTAGCGGACCGCACAGATACGCAGTATTTT. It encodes CASSLGLADRTDTQYF.

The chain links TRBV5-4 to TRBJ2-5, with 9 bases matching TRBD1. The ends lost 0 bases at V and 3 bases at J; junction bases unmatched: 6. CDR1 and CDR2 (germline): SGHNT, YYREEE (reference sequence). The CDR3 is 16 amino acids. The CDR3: CASSLAHGQGKETQYF. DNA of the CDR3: TGTGCCAGCAGCTTGGCCCACGGACAGGGGAAAGAGACCCAGTACTTC. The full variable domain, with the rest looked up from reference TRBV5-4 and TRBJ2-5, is ETGVTQSPTHLIKTRGQQVTLRCSSQSGHNTVSWYQQALGQGPQFIFQYYREEENGRGNFPPRFSGLQFPNYSSELNVNALELDDSALYLCASSLAHGQGKETQYFGPGTRLLVL.

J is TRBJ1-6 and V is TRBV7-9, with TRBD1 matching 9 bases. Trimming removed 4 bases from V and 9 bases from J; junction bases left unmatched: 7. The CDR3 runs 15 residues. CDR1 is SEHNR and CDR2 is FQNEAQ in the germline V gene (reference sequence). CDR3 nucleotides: TGTGCCAGCAGCTACACAGGGGGCGGAAGTTCACCCCTCCACTTT. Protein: CASSYTGGGSSPLHF.

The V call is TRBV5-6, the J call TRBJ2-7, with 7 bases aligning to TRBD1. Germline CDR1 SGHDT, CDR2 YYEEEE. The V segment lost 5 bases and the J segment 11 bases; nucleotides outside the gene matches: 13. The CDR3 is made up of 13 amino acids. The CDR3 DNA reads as TGTGCCAGCAGAATTGGACAGGTGACACGGGAGTACTTC. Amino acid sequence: CASRIGQVTREYF.

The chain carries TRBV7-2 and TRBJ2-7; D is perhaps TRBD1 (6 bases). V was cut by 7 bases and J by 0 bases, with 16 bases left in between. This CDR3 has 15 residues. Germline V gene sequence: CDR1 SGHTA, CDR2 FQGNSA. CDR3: CASTATGSSSYEQYF. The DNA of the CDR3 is TGTGCCAGCACCGCAACAGGGTCCTCCTCCTACGAGCAGTACTTC.

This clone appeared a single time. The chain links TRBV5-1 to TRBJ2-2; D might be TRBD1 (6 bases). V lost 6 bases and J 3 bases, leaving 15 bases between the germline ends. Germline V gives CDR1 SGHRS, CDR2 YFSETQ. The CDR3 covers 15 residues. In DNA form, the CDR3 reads TGCGCCAGCACGTACCGGGACACAGACACCGGGGAGCTGTTTTTT. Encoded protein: CASTYRDTDTGELFF. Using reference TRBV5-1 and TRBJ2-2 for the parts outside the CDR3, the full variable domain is KAGVTQTPRYLIKTRGQQVTLSCSPISGHRSVSWYQQTPGQGLQFLFEYFSETQRNKGNFPGRFSGRQFSNSRSEMNVSTLELGDSALYLCASTYRDTDTGELFFGEGSRLTVL.

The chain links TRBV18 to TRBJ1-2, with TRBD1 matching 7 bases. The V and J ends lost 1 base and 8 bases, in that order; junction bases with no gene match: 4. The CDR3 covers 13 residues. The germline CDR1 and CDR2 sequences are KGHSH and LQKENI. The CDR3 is CASSPRQGDGYTF. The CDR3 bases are TGTGCCAGCTCACCACGCCAGGGGGACGGCTACACCTTC.